This T cell receptor (beta chain) was captured in a study of blood T cells in healthy people across ages. Study results and limitations: Per-million-T-cell TCR beta diversity fell roughly linearly with age.

A second PCR, run for about 7 to 12 cycles, used a sample-barcoded 5' primer plus a J-beta primer mix. The study obtained at least 3 million CDR3-containing paired-end reads from every sample. TCRdb re-called the 5' RACE reads with MiXCR, one entry per CDR3 protein. The table includes about 580,000 distinct CDR3 sequences, roughly 48% detected once. About this clonotype itself: The antigen is not known.

V lost 3 bases to trimming and J lost 4 bases, with 6 bases between them. The germline CDR1 and CDR2 sequences are DFQATT and SNEGSKA (reference sequence). The CDR3 loop spans 11 amino acids. This receptor was taken from a man older than 75 in good health. This chain connects TRBV20-1 to TRBJ1-2, with D hard to call. The sample consisted of blood. DNA for the CDR3: TGCAGTGCTAGGGAGAGCTATGGCTACACCTTC. Amino acid sequence: CSARESYGYTF.